The 9 T cell receptor beta chains listed next were all sequenced from one sample in a study of blood T cell repertoires in COVID-19. Method: immunoSEQ multiplex PCR; TCRdb's copy keeps in-frame clones and lacks some. The sample has around 270,000 clones, around nine tenths seen once. The sequencing sample was made of peripheral blood. These receptor sequences come from a man between 40 and 49 years old who had recovered from COVID-19.

This chain links TRBV4-2 with TRBJ2-2; 9 bases line up with TRBD1. Germline-derived CDR1 and CDR2 are LGHNA and YNFKEQ. V was pared by 0 bases and J by 11 bases, with 4 bases of the junction left unmatched. The CDR3 sequence is 14 residues long. DNA for the CDR3: TGTGCCAGCAGCCAAGAGGGACAGGGCTCCGAGCTGTTTTTT. This encodes CASSQEGQGSELFF.

The chain has TRBV6-5 and TRBJ2-1; TRBD2 matches at 7 bases. The germline gives CDR1 MNHEY, CDR2 SVGAGI. Trimming removed 3 bases from V and 9 bases from J; junction bases left unmatched: 5. The CDR3 is 13 amino acids. CDR3 sequence (DNA): TGTGCCAGCAGTTATTCGGGGGGAAGTGAGCAGTTCTTC. Residues: CASSYSGGSEQFF.

V is TRBV5-5 and J is TRBJ2-1, with 12 bases matching TRBD2. Germline values: CDR1 SGHKS, CDR2 YYEKEE (reference sequence). With 5 bases clipped from V and 1 base from J, the junction kept 4 bases outside the gene matches. This CDR3 is 16 amino acids long. The CDR3 bases are TGTGCCAGCAGGACTAGCGGGGGTCATTCCTACAATGAGCAGTTCTTC. It encodes CASRTSGGHSYNEQFF.

The V and J genes are TRBV6-2 or TRBV6-3 and TRBJ2-1, with a possible D match to TRBD1 (7 bases). V was cut by 6 bases and J by 8 bases, with 17 bases left in between. CDR3 size: 14 residues. Germline assignment: CDR1 MNHEY and CDR2 SVGEGT. This chain's CDR3 is CASSQRGRDDEQFF. The DNA for the CDR3 is TGTGCCAGCAGCCAGAGGGGGCGGGACGATGAGCAGTTCTTC.

This sequence joins TRBV6-5 and TRBJ2-7; the match to TRBD1 covers 9 bases. Germline trimming cut 6 bases from V and 2 bases from J; bases unmatched to any gene: 5. Germline-derived CDR1 and CDR2 are MNHEY and SVGAGI. The CDR3 covers 14 residues. CDR3 sequence: CASSPGTGPYEQYF. The CDR3 coding sequence is TGTGCCAGCAGCCCCGGGACAGGGCCCTACGAGCAGTACTTC.

The chain combines TRBV10-3 with TRBJ2-7, with a weak D call TRBD2 (5 bases). The germline CDR1 and CDR2 sequences are ENHRY and SYGVKD. This CDR3 contains 13 residues. V was trimmed by 0 bases and J by 7 bases, leaving 10 bases between them. CDR3 sequence: CAISESGEREQYF. In DNA form, the CDR3 reads TGTGCCATCAGTGAGTCCGGGGAAAGGGAGCAGTACTTC.

In nucleotides, the CDR3 is TGTGCCAGCAGCTTGGGACAGCTCTATAATTCACCCCTCCACTTT. Protein product: CASSLGQLYNSPLHF. The chain combines TRBV5-6 with TRBJ1-6, with a possible D match to TRBD1 (5 bases). The germline V gene encodes CDR1 SGHDT and CDR2 YYEEEE. This CDR3 has 15 amino acids. V lost 0 bases to trimming and J lost 3 bases, with 7 bases between them. Full variable domain (outside the CDR3, taken from reference TRBV5-6 and TRBJ1-6): DAGVTQSPTHLIKTRGQQVTLRCSPKSGHDTVSWYQQALGQGPQFIFQYYEEEERQRGNFPDRFSGHQFPNYSSELNVNALLLGDSALYLCASSLGQLYNSPLHFGNGTRLTVT.

The chain is built from TRBV30 and TRBJ2-2, with D possibly matching TRBD1 (6 bases). The germline gives CDR1 GTSNPN, CDR2 SVGIG (reference sequence). This CDR3 contains 14 residues. With 3 bases removed from V and 6 bases from J, the gap between germline ends came to 14 bases. CDR3 region: CAWSTGFSAGELFF. The CDR3 DNA sequence: TGTGCCTGGAGCACAGGGTTTAGCGCCGGGGAGCTGTTTTTT.

In its sample, this clone was seen once. An end of the junction does not agree with germline; a read error may underlie this. The chain recombines TRBV6-5 with TRBJ1-3, with TRBD1 matching 7 bases. The germline CDR1 and CDR2 sequences are MNHEY and SVGAGI. The CDR3 extends over 15 amino acids. The CDR3 here is CASTYRQGSGNTIYF. CDR3 in DNA: TGTGCCAGCACTTACCGACAGGGCTCGGGAAACACCATATATTTT.